The clone carrying this TCR beta chain was seen a few times. Germline V gives CDR1 LGHNA, CDR2 YNFKEQ. V was clipped by 5 bases and J by 4 bases, with 14 bases between them. CDR3 length equals 14 residues. Methods used by the authors: The assay estimated nucleated cells by amplifying reference gene primers. Clones were sequenced by immunoSEQ multiplex PCR, and TCRdb holds only the in-frame ones, with some missing. The D gene and trimming were derived from the DNA, and the V and J assignments and clone size from that table. The table lists 100,000 to 150,000 clones, about 80% of them singletons. The sample is drawn from a study of blood T cell repertoires in COVID-19. About the research overall: In each case, the material was cDNA or gDNA derived from T cells, B-cell-depleted T cells, or PBMCs.

V is TRBV4-2 and J is TRBJ1-2; the D gene is possibly TRBD1 (5 bases). The sequenced sample was peripheral blood. This TCR was sampled from a human donor in a cohort sampled during active COVID-19. The CDR3 region has the DNA TGTGCCAGCAGCGACCCCCCGGGGGTCTATGGCTACACCTTC. Its protein product is CASSDPPGVYGYTF.